One sample yielded the 29 T cell receptor beta chains listed below, sequenced in a study of T cells in Graves' hyperthyroidism and ophthalmopathy. TCR beta CDR3 regions were amplified from RNA transcripts. Initially, a first-round RT-PCR of the TCR CDR3 employed the HTBI primer set. A single record per CDR3 protein comes from TCRdb applying MiXCR to the multiplex PCR reads. This sample has 450,000 to 550,000 distinct CDR3 sequences, with around 24% found just once. Material: blood. These receptor sequences come from a woman aged 30 to 39 with Graves' ophthalmopathy.

This clonotype has a count of ten or more. The chain links TRBV10-3 to TRBJ1-6, with 9 bases that match TRBD1. This CDR3 is built from 15 residues. Germline CDR1 and CDR2: ENHRY and SYGVKD. Trimming removed 4 bases from V and 6 bases from J; junction bases left unmatched: 4. The chain's CDR3 is CAISVGQGANSPLHF. The CDR3 DNA follows: TGTGCCATCAGTGTGGGACAGGGCGCTAATTCACCCCTCCACTTT.

The rearrangement uses TRBV4-3 and TRBJ1-1, with D possibly TRBD1 on 5 matching bases. Trimming took 5 bases from V and 6 from J, leaving 7 bases between them. This CDR3 contains 11 residues. CDR1 is LGHNA and CDR2 is YSLEER in the germline V gene. This chain's CDR3 is CASSGGSEAFF. CDR3 sequence (DNA): TGCGCCAGCAGCGGGGGGTCTGAAGCTTTCTTT.

In its sample, this clonotype was seen many times. The chain carries TRBV6-2 or TRBV6-3 and TRBJ2-7; D might be TRBD1 (5 bases). The CDR3 contains 14 residues. Trimming took 0 bases from V and 7 from J, leaving 13 bases between them. Per the germline V gene, CDR1 is MNHEY and CDR2 is SVGEGT. The CDR3 spells CASSYSGRDEEQYF. The DNA for the CDR3 is TGTGCCAGCAGTTACTCAGGCAGGGATGAGGAGCAGTACTTC.

Ten or more counts support this clonotype. The junction departs from the called germline gene at one end, perhaps through a read error. The chain couples TRBV12-3 or TRBV12-4 to TRBJ2-4; maybe TRBD1 (5 bases). The CDR3 sequence is 14 residues long. CDR3 region: CASSLGQAKNIKYF. The CDR3, as DNA: TGTGCCAGCAGTTTGGGGCAGGCCAAAAACATTAAGTACTTC.

This clonotype was seen at least ten times. The chain couples TRBV5-1 to TRBJ2-2; 8 bases agree with TRBD1. This CDR3 has 16 amino acids. After removal of 2 bases from V and 2 bases from J, the junction contained 5 bases not matched to a gene. Germline V gene data show CDR1 as SGHRS and CDR2 as YFSETQ. The CDR3 protein is CASSFATGANTGELFF. As DNA, the CDR3 is TGCGCCAGCAGCTTCGCGACAGGGGCCAACACCGGGGAGCTGTTTTTT.

The table lists this clonotype with a few counts. V gene TRBV5-1 combines with J gene TRBJ2-3, with 9 bases identical to TRBD2. The germline V gene encodes CDR1 SGHRS and CDR2 YFSETQ. The ends lost 5 bases at V and 4 bases at J; junction bases unmatched: 8. CDR3 size: 15 residues. In nucleotides, the CDR3 is TGCGCCAGCAGTTATAGCGGGGGCGCCGCAGATACGCAGTATTTT. It yields the protein CASSYSGGAADTQYF.

Worth noting for this clonotype: This clone may be a read error of a much larger clone one base away. The chain employs TRBV27 and TRBJ1-1; perhaps TRBD1 as D (5 bases). Deletions cut 2 bases from V and 1 base from J, with 11 bases between. Per the germline V gene, CDR1 is MNHEY and CDR2 is SMNVEV (reference sequence). The CDR3 loop spans 15 amino acids. DNA for the CDR3: TGTGCCAGCAGTTTAAATCGACAGACGAACACTGAAGCTTTCTTT. Amino acids: CASSLNRQTNTEAFF.

CDR3 in amino acids: CASSLKDPNTEAFF. The DNA of the CDR3 is TGTGCCAGCTCACTAAAGGACCCGAACACTGAAGCTTTCTTT. The chain joins TRBV18 to TRBJ1-1; D gene ambiguous. CDR1 is KGHSH and CDR2 is LQKENI in the germline V gene. The V and J ends lost 4 bases and 1 base respectively, with 10 bases between them. The CDR3 totals 14 residues.

V gene TRBV12-3 or TRBV12-4 combines with J gene TRBJ1-1, with no clear D. The germline V and J ends were trimmed by 3 bases and 0 bases, with 11 bases remaining between them. The CDR3 totals 15 residues. The CDR3 spells CASSFISGLNTEAFF. DNA of the CDR3: TGTGCCAGCAGTTTCATTTCAGGACTGAACACTGAAGCTTTCTTT.

In its sample, this clonotype was seen many times. The chain combines TRBV3-1 with TRBJ1-5; D ambiguous. The CDR3 consists of 13 residues. Trimming removed 0 bases from V and 4 bases from J, with 4 bases in between. Germline assignment: CDR1 LGHDT and CDR2 YNNKEL (reference sequence). The CDR3 reads CASSQERNQPQHF. The CDR3 DNA follows: TGTGCCAGCAGCCAAGAGCGGAATCAGCCCCAGCATTTT. Variable domain in full (rest from reference TRBV3-1 and TRBJ1-5): DTAVSQTPKYLVTQMGNDKSIKCEQNLGHDTMYWYKQDSKKFLKIMFSYNNKELIINETVPNRFSPKSPDKAHLNLHINSLELGDSAVYFCASSQERNQPQHFGDGTRLSIL.

The rearrangement uses TRBV6-2 or TRBV6-3 and TRBJ1-5, with D hard to call. This CDR3 has 14 amino acids. Germline values: CDR1 MNHEY, CDR2 SVGEGT. V lost 0 bases to trimming and J lost 1 base, with 4 bases between them. This chain's CDR3 is CASSYSLSNQPQHF. DNA of the CDR3: TGTGCCAGCAGTTACTCACTAAGCAATCAGCCCCAGCATTTT.

At least ten counts were recorded for this clonotype. The J gene is TRBJ1-1, the V gene TRBV27; the D gene is possibly TRBD1 (5 bases). The ends were cut back, 4 bases at V and 1 base at J, with 13 bases in the middle. This CDR3 spans 15 amino acids. CDR1 is MNHEY, CDR2 SMNVEV, per germline (reference sequence). This chain's CDR3 is CASSSQGGWNTEAFF. The CDR3 nucleotides read TGTGCCAGCAGTTCCCAGGGAGGGTGGAACACTGAAGCTTTCTTT.

The J gene is TRBJ1-5, the V gene TRBV9, with D possibly matching TRBD1 (6 bases). CDR1 and CDR2 from the germline V gene are SGDLS and YYNGEE. This CDR3 contains 15 residues. V was trimmed by 0 bases and J by 6 bases, leaving 13 bases between them. CDR3 DNA: TGTGCCAGCAGCGTAGCTCCGGGGGCAAGTCAGCCCCAGCATTTT. This encodes CASSVAPGASQPQHF. The variable domain in full, completed from reference TRBV9 and TRBJ1-5, reads DSGVTQTPKHLITATGQRVTLRCSPRSGDLSVYWYQQSLDQGLQFLIQYYNGEERAKGNILERFSAQQFPDLHSELNLSSLELGDSALYFCASSVAPGASQPQHFGDGTRLSIL.

This clonotype was seen ten or more times. This chain connects TRBV19 to TRBJ2-7; the D gene is possibly TRBD1 (5 bases). Germline CDR1 is LNHDA and CDR2 is SQIVND (reference sequence). CDR3 size: 13 residues. V was clipped by 5 bases and J by 4 bases, with 12 bases between them. The CDR3: CASSEGAEYEQYF. Here the CDR3 DNA reads TGTGCCAGTAGTGAAGGGGCCGAATACGAGCAGTACTTC.

This clonotype was observed at least ten times. This chain links TRBV12-3 or TRBV12-4 with TRBJ2-7; 9 nucleotides line up with TRBD2. V trimming: 5 bases; J trimming: 4 bases; junction bases outside the gene matches: 6. The CDR3 runs to 14 residues. As DNA, the CDR3 is TGTGCCAGCAGTCTTAGCGGGGGCTGGTACGAGCAGTACTTC. It is translated as CASSLSGGWYEQYF.

This clonotype was observed at least ten times. This chain links TRBV10-3 with TRBJ1-2, with TRBD1 as a possible D gene (5 bases). The germline V and J ends were trimmed by 0 bases and 5 bases, with 13 bases remaining between them. Germline V gene sequence: CDR1 ENHRY, CDR2 SYGVKD. There are 15 residues in the CDR3. The CDR3 reads CAISESGREIYGYTF. The CDR3 nucleotides read TGTGCCATCAGTGAGTCAGGCAGGGAGATTTATGGCTACACCTTC.

This clonotype was seen only a few times. This chain connects TRBV6-1 to TRBJ2-6; 7 bases are shared with TRBD1. Germline V gene sequence: CDR1 MNHNS, CDR2 SASEGT. V dropped 8 bases and J dropped 1; count of bases not matched to a gene: 11. The CDR3 is 17 residues long. CDR3 bases: TGTGCCAGCCCCGCCTTACAGGGGCGGTCTGGGGCCAACGTCCTGACTTTC. This encodes CASPALQGRSGANVLTF.

This clonotype was picked up many times. The rearrangement links TRBV7-2 to TRBJ1-5; 7 bases match TRBD1. Germline-derived CDR1 and CDR2 are SGHTA and FQGNSA. V trimming: 3 bases; J trimming: 6 bases; junction bases outside the gene matches: 8. There are 15 residues in the CDR3. The CDR3 here is CASSLVGGGLQPQHF. CDR3 sequence (DNA): TGTGCCAGCAGCTTGGTAGGAGGGGGCCTTCAGCCCCAGCATTTT.

This clonotype has more than one count but fewer than ten. The rearrangement links TRBV12-3 or TRBV12-4 to TRBJ2-1, with 8 bases identical to TRBD1. The CDR3 contains 15 residues. V dropped 6 bases and J dropped 5; count of bases not matched to a gene: 9. The CDR3 loop is CASRTTGVRDNEQFF. The CDR3 DNA reads TGTGCCAGCAGAACGACAGGGGTTAGAGACAATGAGCAGTTCTTC.

This clonotype was seen a handful of times. The chain links TRBV7-9 to TRBJ1-5; perhaps TRBD1 as D (5 bases). Germline CDR1 is SEHNR and CDR2 is FQNEAQ (reference sequence). V lost 1 base and J 5 bases, leaving 9 bases between the germline ends. The CDR3 loop spans 14 amino acids. The CDR3 DNA reads TGTGCCAGCAGCTTAGGACAGATCCATCAGCCCCAGCATTTT. Translated: CASSLGQIHQPQHF. Drawing the rest from reference TRBV7-9 and TRBJ1-5, the complete variable domain is DTGVSQNPRHKITKRGQNVTFRCDPISEHNRLYWYRQTLGQGPEFLTYFQNEAQLEKSRLLSDRFSAERPKGSFSTLEIQRTEQGDSAMYLCASSLGQIHQPQHFGDGTRLSIL.

This clonotype was seen many times. V gene TRBV2 combines with J gene TRBJ2-5, with 9 bases identical to TRBD2. Germline V gene data show CDR1 as SNHLY and CDR2 as FYNNEI. CDR3 size: 15 residues. Trimming cost V 6 bases and J 4 bases; bases outside gene matches: 9. The CDR3 DNA is TGTGCCAGCAGCCCCAATCGGACTAGCGCAGAGACCCAGTACTTC. Translated: CASSPNRTSAETQYF.

The table lists this clonotype with many counts. This chain joins TRBV12-3 or TRBV12-4 and TRBJ1-2; no firm D call. The CDR3 spans 13 residues. V lost 5 bases to trimming and J lost 8 bases, with 15 bases between them. In DNA, the CDR3 is TGTGCCAGCAGTCCTGGGCTCAACGGCGGCTACACCTTC. Translated: CASSPGLNGGYTF.

This clonotype was observed at least ten times. The J gene is TRBJ1-2, the V gene TRBV29-1; no clear D. V was shortened by 6 bases and J by 4 bases, with 9 bases between the two germline ends. The CDR3 is made up of 11 amino acids. CDR1 and CDR2 (germline): SQVTM, ANQGSEA. CDR3 amino acids: CSVQDRYGYTF. As DNA, the CDR3 is TGCAGCGTCCAGGACCGCTATGGCTACACCTTC.

This chain joins TRBV30 and TRBJ2-5; 9 positions match TRBD2. Looked up from germline, CDR1 is GTSNPN and CDR2 is SVGIG (reference sequence). The CDR3 loop spans 14 amino acids. V dropped 0 bases and J dropped 4; count of bases not matched to a gene: 3. In nucleotides, the CDR3 is TGTGCCTGGAGTGTAGGTAGCGGGAGAGAGACCCAGTACTTC. Encoded protein: CAWSVGSGRETQYF.

The table lists this clonotype with many counts. The J gene is TRBJ1-5, the V gene TRBV20-1; D ambiguous. Germline loops: CDR1 DFQATT, CDR2 SNEGSKA (reference sequence). V was trimmed by 0 bases and J by 7 bases, leaving 25 bases between them. This CDR3 is built from 18 residues. CDR3 amino acids: CSARDVGNRVEGVQPQHF. In DNA, the CDR3 is TGCAGTGCTAGAGATGTGGGAAATAGGGTGGAAGGTGTACAGCCCCAGCATTTT.

The V call is TRBV10-3, the J call TRBJ2-7; D might be TRBD1 or TRBD2, each matching 5 bases. This CDR3 contains 12 residues. Trimming stripped 5 bases from V and 8 bases from J, with 13 bases between. Germline V gene sequence: CDR1 ENHRY, CDR2 SYGVKD. The CDR3 sequence is CAISSTPGQQYF. CDR3 sequence (DNA): TGTGCCATCAGTAGTACCCCGGGACAGCAGTACTTC.

This chain links TRBV27 with TRBJ2-7, with 7 positions matching TRBD1. J gave up 6 bases and V 1 base, and 6 bases lay outside the gene matches. The length of the CDR3 is 14 residues. Germline V lookup: CDR1 MNHEY, CDR2 SMNVEV (reference sequence). CDR3 bases: TGTGCCAGCAGTTTATGGCAGGGGGTTGGCGAGCAGTACTTC. Translating it yields CASSLWQGVGEQYF.

The chain employs TRBV12-3 or TRBV12-4 and TRBJ2-5, with a possible D match to TRBD2 (5 bases). The CDR3 is 14 amino acids. V was pared by 5 bases and J by 5 bases, with 15 bases between. As DNA, the CDR3 is TGTGCCAGCAGTGGCGGACTGTTAATCGAGACCCAGTACTTC. Translating gives CASSGGLLIETQYF.

This clonotype appeared many times. The CDR3 region has the DNA TGTGCCAGCAGTTTAATTGGCGGGGGAACCTACGAGCAGTACTTC. Translated, it gives CASSLIGGGTYEQYF. The J gene is TRBJ2-7, the V gene TRBV28; TRBD2 aligns across 7 bases. The CDR3 is made up of 15 amino acids. Looked up from germline, CDR1 is MDHEN and CDR2 is SYDVKM. V shed 2 bases and J 2 bases; nucleotides not matched to a gene: 6.